The 25 T cell receptor beta chains presented below share a single source sample, sequenced in a study of CD8 T cells in ankylosing spondylitis. TCRdb re-called the 5' RACE reads through MiXCR, storing one row per CDR3 protein. The sample contains about 110,000 distinct CDR3 sequences, less than 25% of which appear only once. Sequencing used synovial fluid, either unsorted or a sorted T cell fraction (not recorded which). Source of these receptors: a male donor with ankylosing spondylitis.

The chain has TRBV12-3 or TRBV12-4 and TRBJ2-1; the D gene is possibly TRBD2 (6 bases). This CDR3 has 15 amino acids. V was pared by 7 bases and J by 1 base, with 14 bases between. CDR3 region: CASTLGGRSYNEQFF. The CDR3 bases are TGTGCCAGCACCCTCGGGGGTCGATCCTACAATGAGCAGTTCTTC.

This clonotype was recorded a few times. This chain uses TRBV27 with TRBJ1-2, with D maybe TRBD1 (6 bases). Trimming shortened V by 5 bases and J by 6 bases, and 25 bases separated the two germline ends. Germline CDR1 is MNHEY and CDR2 is SMNVEV (reference sequence). This CDR3 is 17 amino acids long. The CDR3 protein is CASSPTRPDRGGNGYTF. In nucleotides, the CDR3 is TGTGCCAGCAGTCCTACCAGACCGGACAGAGGTGGTAATGGCTACACCTTC.

CDR3 protein: CASSHTSHQETQYF. As DNA, the CDR3 is TGCGCCAGCAGTCACACCTCCCACCAAGAGACCCAGTACTTC. The rearrangement links TRBV5-1 to TRBJ2-5; no reliable D call. The germline CDR1 and CDR2 sequences are SGHRS and YFSETQ. Trimming shortened V by 5 bases and J by 0 bases, and 11 bases separated the two germline ends. The CDR3 length is 14 residues.

This clonotype has a count of ten or more. The chain combines TRBV11-1 with TRBJ2-1; D ambiguous. Germline CDR1 and CDR2: SGHAT and FQDESV (reference sequence). The CDR3 loop spans 18 amino acids. V was clipped by 3 bases and J by 4 bases, with 22 bases between them. The CDR3 is CASSLNPTDSIEYNEQFF. The CDR3 DNA sequence: TGTGCCAGCAGCTTGAACCCTACCGATTCAATCGAGTACAATGAGCAGTTCTTC.

V gene TRBV7-9 combines with J gene TRBJ2-7; 9 nucleotides align to TRBD2. Germline trimming cut 5 bases from V and 2 bases from J; bases unmatched to any gene: 1. The CDR3 extends over 13 amino acids. Germline values: CDR1 SEHNR, CDR2 FQNEAQ (reference sequence). CDR3 coding DNA: TGTGCCAGCAGCAAGCGGGAGGCCTACGAGCAGTACTTC. The encoded protein is CASSKREAYEQYF.

The rearrangement links TRBV11-3 to TRBJ1-1; possible D gene TRBD1, 6 bases. Germline V gene lookup returns CDR1 SGHNT and CDR2 YENEEA. The V gene lost 1 base and the J gene lost 1 base, with 13 bases spanning the gap. This CDR3 is built from 16 residues. CDR3 in DNA: TGTGCCAGCAGCTTAGGCCCCAACAGGGCGAACACTGAAGCTTTCTTT. This encodes CASSLGPNRANTEAFF.

J is TRBJ2-1 and V is TRBV4-2; 7 nucleotides agree with TRBD2. Trimming at V came to 2 bases and at J to 4 bases, leaving 8 bases not matched to a gene. This CDR3 comprises 16 residues. Germline V gene data show CDR1 as LGHNA and CDR2 as YNFKEQ. The CDR3 region has the DNA TGTGCCAGCAGCCAACCCTCTAGCGGCATATACAATGAGCAGTTCTTC. It yields the protein CASSQPSSGIYNEQFF.

At least ten counts were recorded for this clonotype. The V and J genes are TRBV5-5 and TRBJ2-7; 8 positions match TRBD2. The CDR3 spans 17 residues. Per germline, CDR1 SGHKS and CDR2 YYEKEE (reference sequence). The V and J ends lost 4 bases and 3 bases, in that order; junction bases with no gene match: 15. The CDR3 loop reads CASSPQLAAKGYYEQYF. Here the CDR3 DNA reads TGTGCCAGCAGCCCCCAACTAGCGGCAAAGGGGTACTACGAGCAGTACTTC.

The gene calls are TRBV6-2 or TRBV6-3 and TRBJ1-1; 7 nucleotides agree with TRBD1. The junction had 14 bases not matched to a gene; V was cut back by 7 bases and J by 0 bases. The length of the CDR3 is 17 residues. From germline, CDR1 is MNHEY and CDR2 SVGEGT. The CDR3 reads CASTTPRTGHMNTEAFF. In DNA, the CDR3 is TGTGCCAGCACCACTCCCCGGACAGGCCACATGAACACTGAAGCTTTCTTT.

In its sample, this clonotype was seen a few times. The chain uses TRBV25-1 and TRBJ2-1; D unclear. Trimming removed 3 bases from V and 5 bases from J, with 14 bases in between. Germline-derived CDR1 and CDR2 are MGHDK and SYGVNS. The CDR3 has 15 residues. CDR3 sequence (DNA): TGTGCCAGCAGTGATGTCTATGGCGGAGACAATGAGCAGTTCTTC. Protein sequence: CASSDVYGGDNEQFF.

This clonotype was detected many times. This chain connects TRBV18 to TRBJ1-2, with a weak D call TRBD1 (5 bases). Trimming took off 2 bases at V and 8 bases at J, with 24 bases between the two ends. Germline CDR1 and CDR2: KGHSH and LQKENI. The CDR3 contains 17 residues. As DNA, the CDR3 is TGTGCCAGCTCACCATACCCTAGTTCAACGATCCCAGGGGGCTACACCTTC. The encoded protein is CASSPYPSSTIPGGYTF.

This clonotype was seen a handful of times. The chain couples TRBV3-1 to TRBJ1-2; 11 bases agree with TRBD1. The V gene end was trimmed by 2 bases and the J gene end by 3 bases; junction bases not matched to a gene: 2. The CDR3 contains 15 residues. CDR1 and CDR2 (germline): LGHDT, YNNKEL (reference sequence). The CDR3 coding sequence is TGTGCCAGCAGCCAACGGACAGGGGGCGACTATGGCTACACCTTC. Amino acid sequence: CASSQRTGGDYGYTF.

V usage is TRBV7-2 and J usage is TRBJ1-2, with 7 bases that match TRBD1. CDR1 and CDR2 from the germline V gene are SGHTA and FQGNSA. This CDR3 has 15 amino acids. Germline trimming cut 1 base from V and 2 bases from J; bases unmatched to any gene: 4. CDR3 residues: CASSLVVGGNYGYTF. The CDR3 DNA follows: TGTGCCAGCAGCTTAGTTGTAGGGGGCAACTATGGCTACACCTTC.

This chain connects TRBV29-1 to TRBJ2-1, with 9 nucleotides matching TRBD2. Per the germline V gene, CDR1 is SQVTM and CDR2 is ANQGSEA. Germline trimming cut 3 bases from V and 8 bases from J; bases unmatched to any gene: 5. This CDR3 comprises 13 residues. In DNA form, the CDR3 reads TGCAGCGTTGAGGCCGGGACTAGCCATGAGCAGTTCTTC. This sequence encodes CSVEAGTSHEQFF.

This clonotype was observed a few times. J is TRBJ1-2 and V is TRBV5-1, with 11 positions matching TRBD1. Looked up from germline, CDR1 is SGHRS and CDR2 is YFSETQ. The CDR3 is made up of 12 amino acids. Trimming removed 7 bases from V and 6 bases from J; junction bases left unmatched: 2. CDR3 region: CASGQGADGYTF. CDR3 DNA: TGCGCCAGCGGACAGGGGGCCGATGGCTACACCTTC.

This chain links TRBV5-6 with TRBJ2-1, with a possible D match to TRBD1 (6 bases). CDR3 length: 15 residues. CDR1 and CDR2 from the germline V gene are SGHDT and YYEEEE. Trimming removed 1 base at V and 2 bases at J, with 10 bases between. The CDR3 DNA reads as TGTGCCAGCAGCTTGTGGGGGCGCACCTACAATGAGCAGTTCTTC. Its translation: CASSLWGRTYNEQFF.

The CDR3 nucleotides are TGCGCCAGCAGTACAGGGTACGGAAACACCATATATTTT. It encodes CASSTGYGNTIYF. The chain recombines TRBV10-2 with TRBJ1-3; tentative D call: TRBD1 (6 bases). The CDR3 is 13 residues long. Germline CDR1 and CDR2: WSHSY and SAAADI. V was cut by 5 bases and J by 4 bases, with 9 bases left in between.

Worth noting for this clonotype: At one boundary the junction diverges from the germline segment, which might be a read error. The chain carries TRBV3-1 and TRBJ2-1; a possible D gene is TRBD2 (5 bases). The CDR3 runs 14 residues. Germline CDR1 and CDR2: LGHDT and YNNKEL (reference sequence). DNA for the CDR3: TGTGCCAGCAGCTCCCGACTGGACTCGGTATTACGGGTCTTC. It encodes CASSSRLDSVLRVF.

The chain recombines TRBV5-1 with TRBJ2-7; D is unresolved. There are 15 residues in the CDR3. Germline loops: CDR1 SGHRS, CDR2 YFSETQ. Trimming stripped 4 bases from V and 0 bases from J, with 14 bases between. CDR3 in amino acids: CASSLSGLSSYEQYF. The CDR3 nucleotides are TGCGCCAGCAGCCTCTCCGGCCTCAGCTCCTACGAGCAGTACTTC.

To note about this clonotype: Since a much larger clone is just one base distant, this may be a read error. The gene calls are TRBV18 and TRBJ2-5; D might be TRBD2 (6 bases). CDR1 is KGHSH, CDR2 LQKENI, per germline. The CDR3 is made up of 13 amino acids. The CDR3 DNA is TGTGCCAGCTCACCAGCGGGGTTAGAGGCCCAGTACTTC. Translated: CASSPAGLEAQYF.

The chain couples TRBV5-1 to TRBJ1-2, with D unresolved. Trimming pared 0 bases from V and 5 bases from J, leaving 14 bases between. The CDR3 has 15 amino acids. Germline V lookup: CDR1 SGHRS, CDR2 YFSETQ. CDR3 protein: CASSLAPVDVYGYTF. The CDR3 bases are TGCGCCAGCAGCTTGGCCCCGGTGGACGTGTATGGCTACACCTTC.

This clonotype showed up just a few times. This chain links TRBV6-1 with TRBJ1-1; D gene ambiguous. Germline lookup yields CDR1 MNHNS and CDR2 SASEGT. This CDR3 spans 12 amino acids. Trimming stripped 6 bases from V and 6 bases from J, with 11 bases between. The CDR3 coding sequence is TGTGCCAGCAGGTTGGGTGAGGCTGAAGCTTTCTTT. Its protein product is CASRLGEAEAFF.

The chain joins TRBV2 to TRBJ2-7; the D is unclear. Trimming cost V 7 bases and J 0 bases, with 10 bases left between them. Germline V gives CDR1 SNHLY, CDR2 FYNNEI. This CDR3 has 13 amino acids. CDR3 DNA sequence: TGTGCCAGCAAAGGCGGTAACTCCTACGAGCAGTACGTC. It translates to CASKGGNSYEQYV.

The chain combines TRBV7-8 with TRBJ1-1; no definite D call. Germline V CDR1 and CDR2: SGHVS, FQNEAQ. This CDR3 spans 14 amino acids. V lost 5 bases to trimming and J lost 4 bases, with 14 bases between them. CDR3 protein: CASSARRASTEAFF. As DNA, the CDR3 is TGTGCCAGCAGCGCTCGAAGGGCCAGCACTGAAGCTTTCTTT.

This clonotype was seen more than once but under ten times. The rearrangement links TRBV5-1 to TRBJ2-7; 8 positions agree with TRBD1. The CDR3 is made up of 14 amino acids. The V and J ends lost 4 bases and 4 bases, in that order; junction bases with no gene match: 7. CDR1 SGHRS and CDR2 YFSETQ come from the germline V gene. This chain's CDR3 is CASSGRQGKYEQYF. The CDR3 region has the DNA TGCGCCAGCAGCGGCCGACAGGGGAAGTACGAGCAGTACTTC.